One and the same sample provided the 13 T cell receptor beta chains below, sequenced in a study of Ad26.COV2.S vaccination and SARS-CoV-2 variants. Some clones are missing from TCRdb's copy, which holds only in-frame ones; the method was immunoSEQ multiplex PCR. The sample holds about 350,000 clones; around 88% are singletons and the top ten take approximately 12%. Described treatment: roughly 19 received Ad26.COV2.S at low or high dose, single or two shots; several received placebo; per-sample allocation not given. Specimen acquisition occurred on day 63 following the initial vaccine or placebo injection. The sample was peripheral blood, taken in a trial of Ad26.COV2.S vaccine versus placebo. These receptors came from a person aged 18-65 years who received the Ad26.COV2.S COVID-19 vaccine or a placebo.

The chain recombines TRBV10-3 with TRBJ2-7; D unresolved. The germline V and J ends were trimmed by 3 bases and 5 bases, with 8 bases remaining between them. The CDR3 is 12 residues long. The germline V gene encodes CDR1 ENHRY and CDR2 SYGVKD. The CDR3 loop is CAISDRNDEQYF. The CDR3 DNA reads as TGTGCCATCAGTGACAGAAACGACGAGCAGTACTTC.

Concerning this clone: The identical CDR3 is also encoded by other nucleotide sequences in the sample. V is TRBV7-9 and J is TRBJ2-7, with a tentative D call TRBD2 (6 bases). The ends were cut back, 3 bases at V and 2 bases at J, with 11 bases in the middle. Germline loops: CDR1 SEHNR, CDR2 FQNEAQ (reference sequence). The CDR3 is 14 residues long. Here the CDR3 reads CASSLGTGAYEQYF. The CDR3, as DNA: TGTGCCAGCAGCTTGGGGACGGGAGCCTACGAGCAGTACTTC.

V and J are TRBV5-1 and TRBJ2-7; weak D call: TRBD1 (6 bases). Germline loops: CDR1 SGHRS, CDR2 YFSETQ. There are 13 residues in the CDR3. Trimming removed 2 bases from V and 5 bases from J, with 11 bases in between. In DNA, the CDR3 is TGCGCCAGCAGCTTACAGGGAACCGACGAGCAGTACTTC. Translating gives CASSLQGTDEQYF.

J is TRBJ2-6 and V is TRBV7-2; a possible D gene is TRBD1 (5 bases). V was cut by 2 bases and J by 0 bases, with 17 bases left in between. The CDR3 runs 19 residues. Per germline, CDR1 SGHTA and CDR2 FQGNSA. The CDR3 DNA follows: TGTGCCAGCAGCTTATATGGGGTAGACAGTTCCTCTGGGGCCAACGTCCTGACTTTC. Translation gives CASSLYGVDSSSGANVLTF.

V usage is TRBV28 and J usage is TRBJ2-7; 8 bases align to TRBD1. V lost 8 bases to trimming and J lost 5 bases; unmatched junction nucleotides: 14. The CDR3 runs to 15 residues. Germline V CDR1 and CDR2: MDHEN, SYDVKM. In DNA, the CDR3 is TGTGCCAGCGCCGAGGGGACAGGTTTACGCGACGAGCAGTACTTC. This encodes CASAEGTGLRDEQYF.

The gene calls are TRBV2 and TRBJ1-6; TRBD1 might be the D (5 bases). Per germline, CDR1 SNHLY and CDR2 FYNNEI. The CDR3 runs to 15 residues. V was clipped by 4 bases and J by 7 bases, with 14 bases between them. CDR3 sequence (DNA): TGTGCCAGCAGTGTCGGCAGGGCCCAAAATTCACCCCTCCACTTT. Residues: CASSVGRAQNSPLHF.

The chain uses TRBV3-1 (or the pseudogene TRBV3-2) and TRBJ1-1, with no clear D. The CDR3 has 15 residues. The germline V gene encodes CDR1 LGHDT and CDR2 YNNKEL (reference sequence). V lost 0 bases to trimming and J lost 7 bases, with 15 bases between them. For the CDR3, the DNA is TGTGCCAGCAGCCAAGATATTTCGAAGGGCCGTGAAGCTTTCTTT. Protein sequence: CASSQDISKGREAFF.

With respect to this clone: An end of the junction differs from the germline gene, which may be a read error. The V call is TRBV2, the J call TRBJ2-5; D unclear. CDR3 length: 12 amino acids. Germline CDR1 is SNHLY and CDR2 is FYNNEI. Written as DNA, the CDR3 is TGTGCCAGCAGTTGGAACCAAGGGACCCAGTACTTC. As protein: CASSWNQGTQYF.

The chain uses TRBV4-2 and TRBJ2-3; no clear D gene. This CDR3 is built from 15 residues. Germline V gene data show CDR1 as LGHNA and CDR2 as YNFKEQ. Trimming shortened V by 3 bases and J by 4 bases, and 14 bases separated the two germline ends. This chain's CDR3 is CASSHLNDPADTQYF. The CDR3 DNA is TGTGCCAGCAGCCACCTCAACGACCCAGCAGATACGCAGTATTTT.

This chain joins TRBV28 and TRBJ1-4, with D perhaps matching TRBD1 (5 bases). The CDR3 has 13 residues. The germline CDR1 and CDR2 sequences are MDHEN and SYDVKM. The germline V and J ends were trimmed by 2 bases and 11 bases, with 12 bases remaining between them. CDR3 sequence: CASSLNRSRKLFF. CDR3 nucleotides: TGTGCCAGCAGTTTAAACAGGTCCAGGAAACTGTTTTTT.

J is TRBJ1-5 and V is TRBV28; the match to TRBD1 covers 7 bases. The germline V gene encodes CDR1 MDHEN and CDR2 SYDVKM. This CDR3 spans 17 amino acids. V was pared by 3 bases and J by 6 bases, with 14 bases of the junction left unmatched. CDR3 coding DNA: TGTGCCAGCAGTTTTTGGGACAGCCGAAAGGGTGGTCAGCCCCAGCATTTT. Translating it yields CASSFWDSRKGGQPQHF.

The chain joins TRBV3-1 (or the pseudogene TRBV3-2) to TRBJ2-1, with 14 bases fitting TRBD2. V shed 6 bases, J shed 10 bases, and the junction held 11 bases outside the gene matches. Germline CDR1 LGHDT, CDR2 YNNKEL (reference sequence). This CDR3 has 16 amino acids. The CDR3, as DNA: TGTGCCAGCAGACAATCCGGGACTAGCGGGAGTGGCGAGCAGTTCTTC. It codes for CASRQSGTSGSGEQFF.

This clone was recorded only once. The V gene is TRBV7-8, the J gene TRBJ2-1; possibly TRBD1 or TRBD2 for D (5 bases each). Trimming left V 2 bases short and J 8 bases short, with 13 bases between. This CDR3 comprises 14 residues. Germline-derived CDR1 and CDR2 are SGHVS and FQNEAQ. CDR3 protein: CASSLRGPRDEQFF. DNA for the CDR3: TGTGCCAGCAGCTTAAGGGGACCCAGGGATGAGCAGTTCTTC.